Listed here are 32 T cell receptor beta chains from one sample, sequenced in a study of shared clonotypes between healthy human individuals. This table comes from immunoSEQ multiplex PCR, and its TCRdb copy is limited to in-frame clones, with some not included. The data contain roughly 1 million clones, about 75% of them singletons. Sequenced input: memory CD4+ T cells sorted from blood. Noted subset: CD45RA-negative fraction. The receptor set was obtained from a man aged 18 to 30 in good health.

J is TRBJ1-1 and V is TRBV27; D gene ambiguous. Germline assignment: CDR1 MNHEY and CDR2 SMNVEV (reference sequence). The length of the CDR3 is 13 residues. The V end was cut by 8 bases, the J end by 2 bases, with 12 bases between. The CDR3 spells CASGWTVNTEAFF. The CDR3 nucleotides read TGTGCCAGCGGGTGGACGGTAAACACTGAAGCTTTCTTT.

The chain recombines TRBV13 with TRBJ2-3, with a tentative D call TRBD2 (7 bases). Germline CDR1 is PRHDT and CDR2 is FYEKMQ (reference sequence). The germline V and J ends were trimmed by 4 bases and 1 base, with 12 bases remaining between them. The CDR3 runs to 15 residues. In DNA, the CDR3 is TGTGCCAGCAGCTACGGGGGGCGGGGCACAGATACGCAGTATTTT. Translating it yields CASSYGGRGTDTQYF.

This clone was observed a handful of times. This rearrangement joins TRBV7-9 to TRBJ2-2; no clear D. Germline CDR1 SEHNR, CDR2 FQNEAQ (reference sequence). V was trimmed by 5 bases and J by 5 bases, leaving 6 bases between them. This CDR3 comprises 12 residues. The CDR3 loop is CASSVLTGELFF. DNA of the CDR3: TGTGCCAGCAGCGTCTTGACCGGGGAGCTGTTTTTT.

This chain uses TRBV19 with TRBJ1-1, with D unclear. The CDR3 sequence is 13 residues long. Trimming stripped 5 bases from V and 5 bases from J, with 12 bases between. Per the germline V gene, CDR1 is LNHDA and CDR2 is SQIVND (reference sequence). CDR3: CASSSEGGTEAFF. The DNA for the CDR3 is TGTGCCAGTAGTTCTGAGGGAGGAACTGAAGCTTTCTTT.

The rearrangement joins TRBV7-2 to TRBJ2-5; TRBD1 or TRBD2 may be the D gene (6 bases each). This CDR3 has 15 amino acids. V lost 3 bases and J lost 2, with 13 bases in between. Per germline, CDR1 SGHTA and CDR2 FQGNSA. CDR3 in amino acids: CASSFRGRSQETQYF. In nucleotides, the CDR3 is TGTGCCAGCAGCTTCCGGGGGCGAAGTCAAGAGACCCAGTACTTC.

This clone was found once. The chain uses TRBV5-6 and TRBJ2-2; the D is unclear. CDR3 length: 16 residues. The V gene lost 0 bases and the J gene lost 0 bases, with 9 bases spanning the gap. In germline, CDR1 is SGHDT, CDR2 YYEEEE. CDR3 sequence: CASSLDVQTNTGELFF. CDR3 bases: TGTGCCAGCAGCTTGGACGTTCAGACGAACACCGGGGAGCTGTTTTTT.

The chain couples TRBV5-4 to TRBJ1-3; D might be TRBD1 (5 bases). This CDR3 comprises 16 residues. V dropped 3 bases and J dropped 4 bases, with 17 bases sitting between them. The germline gives CDR1 SGHNT, CDR2 YYREEE (reference sequence). The DNA for the CDR3 is TGTGCCAGCAGCTGTACTGCACAGGTTTTCGGAAACACCATATATTTT. Its translation: CASSCTAQVFGNTIYF. The variable domain in full, completed from reference TRBV5-4 and TRBJ1-3, reads ETGVTQSPTHLIKTRGQQVTLRCSSQSGHNTVSWYQQALGQGPQFIFQYYREEENGRGNFPPRFSGLQFPNYSSELNVNALELDDSALYLCASSCTAQVFGNTIYFGEGSWLTVV.

CDR3 sequence: CASSLALATSTDTQYF. The DNA of the CDR3 is TGTGCCAGCAGCTTAGCCCTAGCGACTAGCACAGATACGCAGTATTTT. J is TRBJ2-3 and V is TRBV7-9; the D gene is possibly TRBD2 (6 bases). Germline assignment: CDR1 SEHNR and CDR2 FQNEAQ (reference sequence). The CDR3 runs to 16 residues. Trimming left V 0 bases short and J 0 bases short, with 10 bases between.

The sample holds a few counts of this clone. The chain carries TRBV27 and TRBJ1-2, with a possible D match to TRBD1 (5 bases). Trimming cost V 8 bases and J 8 bases, with 18 bases left between them. This CDR3 contains 13 residues. The germline CDR1 and CDR2 sequences are MNHEY and SMNVEV (reference sequence). The CDR3 spells CASSARDAEGYTF. In nucleotides, the CDR3 is TGTGCCAGCTCCGCCCGGGACGCTGAGGGCTACACCTTC.

The chain employs TRBV5-6 and TRBJ2-5; 13 bases match TRBD2. The CDR3 length is 16 residues. Trimming took 4 bases from V and 2 from J; bases not matched to a gene: 5. The V gene's germline CDR1 is SGHDT and CDR2 YYEEEE. In DNA, the CDR3 is TGTGCCAGCAGCGGTTGGACTAGCGGGAGTCAAGAGACCCAGTACTTC. It is translated as CASSGWTSGSQETQYF. The full variable domain, rest sourced from reference TRBV5-6 and TRBJ2-5, is DAGVTQSPTHLIKTRGQQVTLRCSPKSGHDTVSWYQQALGQGPQFIFQYYEEEERQRGNFPDRFSGHQFPNYSSELNVNALLLGDSALYLCASSGWTSGSQETQYFGPGTRLLVL.

V usage is TRBV7-2 and J usage is TRBJ1-3; TRBD1 is a possible D gene (6 bases). Germline CDR1 reads SGHTA; CDR2 reads FQGNSA. Trimming pared 8 bases from V and 4 bases from J, leaving 15 bases between. This CDR3 comprises 14 residues. The CDR3 sequence: CASGSPDRGNTIYF. The CDR3 DNA sequence: TGTGCCAGCGGCTCCCCGGACAGAGGAAACACCATATATTTT.

The chain joins TRBV4-1 to TRBJ2-5, with a tentative D call TRBD1 (5 bases). The CDR3 covers 14 residues. V lost 3 bases and J lost 1, with 9 bases in between. Per the germline V gene, CDR1 is MGHRA and CDR2 is YSYEKL. CDR3 nucleotide sequence: TGCGCCAGCAGCCAGACAGTATCCCAAGAGACCCAGTACTTC. Translating it yields CASSQTVSQETQYF.

The CDR3 sequence is CSVEDSKGVGTEAFF. The DNA for the CDR3 is TGCAGCGTTGAAGATAGTAAGGGGGTGGGCACTGAAGCTTTCTTT. The V call is TRBV29-1, the J call TRBJ1-1; D might be TRBD1 (6 bases). The CDR3 has 15 amino acids. Germline CDR1 is SQVTM and CDR2 is ANQGSEA. Trimming took 0 bases from V and 4 from J, leaving 15 bases between them.

This chain uses TRBV6-1 with TRBJ1-3, with D unresolved. This CDR3 region has 16 residues. Deletions cut 0 bases from V and 0 bases from J, with 9 bases between. CDR1 and CDR2 from the germline V gene are MNHNS and SASEGT. Here the CDR3 reads CASSEAGMFSGNTIYF. CDR3 bases: TGTGCCAGCAGTGAAGCCGGGATGTTCTCTGGAAACACCATATATTTT.

The chain links TRBV7-2 to TRBJ2-7, with D perhaps TRBD1 (6 bases). Germline V gene lookup returns CDR1 SGHTA and CDR2 FQGNSA. The CDR3 loop spans 14 amino acids. V lost 3 bases, J lost 6 bases, and 15 bases lay in between. The CDR3 loop is CASSFNRESSEQYF. The CDR3 coding sequence is TGTGCCAGCAGCTTCAACAGGGAGTCAAGCGAGCAGTACTTC.

The V call is TRBV2, the J call TRBJ2-5, with D unresolved. The CDR3 spans 12 residues. Looked up from germline, CDR1 is SNHLY and CDR2 is FYNNEI. V was pared by 7 bases and J by 0 bases, with 6 bases between. The DNA of the CDR3 is TGTGCCAGCAAGGCAGACCAAGAGACCCAGTACTTC. This codes for CASKADQETQYF.

This clone was recorded at least ten times. The CDR3 DNA sequence: TGTGCCAGCAGTTTCGGGACAGGCGGACGCTACACCTTC. Its translation is CASSFGTGGRYTF. The chain employs TRBV27 and TRBJ1-2, with TRBD1 matching over 8 bases. The CDR3 is 13 residues long. V lost 3 bases and J lost 9; bases outside the gene matches: 6. Germline assignment: CDR1 MNHEY and CDR2 SMNVEV (reference sequence).

V usage is TRBV6-5 and J usage is TRBJ1-1; no reliable D call. The V gene lost 7 bases and the J gene lost 1 base, with 7 bases spanning the gap. Germline CDR1 MNHEY, CDR2 SVGAGI. The CDR3 loop spans 12 amino acids. CDR3 protein: CASIGRNTEAFF. In DNA form, the CDR3 reads TGTGCCAGCATTGGGCGGAACACTGAAGCTTTCTTT.

V is TRBV29-1 and J is TRBJ2-2, with D tentatively TRBD1 or TRBD2 (6 bases each). V was shortened by 6 bases and J by 6 bases, with 20 bases between the two germline ends. Germline V gene sequence: CDR1 SQVTM, CDR2 ANQGSEA. The CDR3 sequence is 15 residues long. CDR3 region: CSVGGERMTSGELFF. For the CDR3, the DNA is TGCAGCGTCGGGGGCGAGCGAATGACGTCCGGGGAGCTGTTTTTT.

The table lists this clone with a few counts. The rearrangement links TRBV5-4 to TRBJ2-1; the match to TRBD2 covers 8 bases. Germline V gene lookup returns CDR1 SGHNT and CDR2 YYREEE (reference sequence). CDR3 length: 16 residues. V dropped 4 bases and J dropped 1; count of bases not matched to a gene: 7. For the CDR3, the DNA is TGTGCCAGCAGCCCAGAAGCGGGGGCTTCCTACAATGAGCAGTTCTTC. Its translation: CASSPEAGASYNEQFF.

This clone was detected only a few times. J is TRBJ2-7 and V is TRBV7-3; tentatively, D is TRBD2 (6 bases). The CDR3 consists of 15 residues. Germline CDR1 is SGHTA and CDR2 is FQGTGA. Trimming left V 1 base short and J 0 bases short, with 10 bases between. The CDR3 here is CASSLIGGNSYEQYF. The CDR3 DNA sequence: TGTGCCAGCAGCTTAATTGGGGGGAACTCCTACGAGCAGTACTTC. The variable domain in full, completed from reference TRBV7-3 and TRBJ2-7, reads GAGVSQTPSNKVTEKGKYVELRCDPISGHTALYWYRQSLGQGPEFLIYFQGTGAADDSGLPNDRFFAVRPEGSVSTLKIQRTERGDSAVYLCASSLIGGNSYEQYFGPGTRLTVT.

V gene TRBV30 combines with J gene TRBJ2-3; no clear D gene. The CDR3 runs to 14 residues. The germline CDR1 and CDR2 sequences are GTSNPN and SVGIG (reference sequence). V lost 1 base and J 4 bases, leaving 12 bases between the germline ends. The CDR3 loop is CAWSAPLTPDTQYF. The CDR3 nucleotides read TGTGCCTGGAGTGCTCCTTTGACCCCAGATACGCAGTATTTT. The whole variable domain, remainder taken from reference TRBV30 and TRBJ2-3, is SQTIHQWPATLVQPVGSPLSLECTVEGTSNPNLYWYRQAAGRGLQLLFYSVGIGQISSEVPQNLSASRPQDRQFILSSKKLLLSDSGFYLCAWSAPLTPDTQYFGPGTRLTVL.

V gene TRBV5-1 combines with J gene TRBJ2-1; weak D call: TRBD2 (6 bases). Trimming took off 1 base at V and 4 bases at J, with 12 bases between the two ends. Germline V CDR1 and CDR2: SGHRS, YFSETQ. This CDR3 has 15 residues. CDR3 sequence: CASSLQDYLYNEQFF. CDR3 sequence (DNA): TGCGCCAGCAGCTTGCAGGACTACCTATACAATGAGCAGTTCTTC.

The V call is TRBV7-8, the J call TRBJ2-5; D may be TRBD2 (5 bases). Trimming removed 10 bases from V and 5 bases from J, with 14 bases in between. From germline, CDR1 is SGHVS and CDR2 FQNEAQ. CDR3 length: 12 amino acids. The CDR3 DNA reads TGTGCCACCGGCGGTTCGGGGGAGACCCAGTACTTC. The encoded protein is CATGGSGETQYF.

The chain carries TRBV30 and TRBJ2-2; either TRBD1 or TRBD2 may supply D (5 bases each). The CDR3 consists of 13 residues. Germline values: CDR1 GTSNPN, CDR2 SVGIG (reference sequence). Trimming took off 7 bases at V and 7 bases at J, with 16 bases between the two ends. The CDR3 sequence: CAFQGSEVGELFF. DNA for the CDR3: TGTGCCTTTCAGGGCTCGGAGGTCGGGGAGCTGTTTTTT.

This clone was observed a few times. The CDR3 loop is CASSLVGSGRGNEQFF. DNA for the CDR3: TGCGCCAGCAGCTTGGTAGGTAGCGGGAGAGGAAACGAGCAGTTCTTC. The J gene is TRBJ2-1, the V gene TRBV5-1; TRBD2 matches at 9 bases. The CDR3 has 16 residues. Germline-derived CDR1 and CDR2 are SGHRS and YFSETQ. J was trimmed by 10 bases and V by 0 bases; bases with no gene match: 11.

The chain is built from TRBV5-1 and TRBJ1-3; 9 positions agree with TRBD1. Germline CDR1 is SGHRS and CDR2 is YFSETQ. V was clipped by 4 bases and J by 0 bases; unmatched bases: 2. The CDR3 is made up of 15 amino acids. CDR3 sequence reads: CASSETGGSGNTIYF. CDR3 in DNA: TGCGCCAGCAGCGAGACAGGGGGCTCTGGAAACACCATATATTTT.

The chain is built from TRBV7-3 and TRBJ2-1; D unresolved. The CDR3 totals 15 residues. CDR1 SGHTA and CDR2 FQGTGA come from the germline V gene. V lost 2 bases, J lost 7 bases, and 15 bases lay in between. The DNA of the CDR3 is TGTGCCAGCAGCTTATCCGGAGACCCTTGGAATGAGCAGTTCTTC. It encodes CASSLSGDPWNEQFF. Combining the CDR3 with reference TRBV7-3 and TRBJ2-1 gives the whole variable domain GAGVSQTPSNKVTEKGKYVELRCDPISGHTALYWYRQSLGQGPEFLIYFQGTGAADDSGLPNDRFFAVRPEGSVSTLKIQRTERGDSAVYLCASSLSGDPWNEQFFGPGTRLTVL.

The rearrangement links TRBV29-1 to TRBJ2-3, with 8 positions matching TRBD1. After removal of 2 bases from V and 7 bases from J, the junction contained 5 bases not matched to a gene. The germline CDR1 and CDR2 sequences are SQVTM and ANQGSEA. This CDR3 has 13 amino acids. As DNA, the CDR3 is TGCAGCGTTGAACCAGGGGGCACGAATACGCAGTATTTT. It codes for CSVEPGGTNTQYF.

Concerning this clone itself: Different DNA sequences within this sample yield the same CDR3. The chain carries TRBV19 and TRBJ2-7, with TRBD2 identical over 10 bases. V dropped 2 bases and J dropped 1; count of bases not matched to a gene: 2. The germline gives CDR1 LNHDA, CDR2 SQIVND (reference sequence). The CDR3 sequence is 15 residues long. CDR3: CASSILAGVSYEQYF. CDR3 bases: TGTGCCAGTAGTATACTAGCGGGAGTATCCTACGAGCAGTACTTC.

The chain joins TRBV19 to TRBJ2-7, with 10 bases identical to TRBD2. The CDR3 loop spans 15 amino acids. Germline CDR1 LNHDA, CDR2 SQIVND (reference sequence). Losses at the gene ends were 3 bases for V and 1 base for J; bases not matched to a gene: 3. As DNA, the CDR3 is TGTGCCAGTAGTATGCCAGCGGGAGGGTCCTACGAGCAGTACTTC. Amino acids: CASSMPAGGSYEQYF.

J is TRBJ1-6 and V is TRBV2; D possibly corresponds to TRBD1 (6 bases). The CDR3 loop spans 14 amino acids. Trimming removed 7 bases from V and 2 bases from J, with 9 bases in between. Germline CDR1 is SNHLY and CDR2 is FYNNEI. In nucleotides, the CDR3 is TGTGCCAGCACGGACAGTCCCTATAATTCACCCCTCCACTTT. It yields the protein CASTDSPYNSPLHF.